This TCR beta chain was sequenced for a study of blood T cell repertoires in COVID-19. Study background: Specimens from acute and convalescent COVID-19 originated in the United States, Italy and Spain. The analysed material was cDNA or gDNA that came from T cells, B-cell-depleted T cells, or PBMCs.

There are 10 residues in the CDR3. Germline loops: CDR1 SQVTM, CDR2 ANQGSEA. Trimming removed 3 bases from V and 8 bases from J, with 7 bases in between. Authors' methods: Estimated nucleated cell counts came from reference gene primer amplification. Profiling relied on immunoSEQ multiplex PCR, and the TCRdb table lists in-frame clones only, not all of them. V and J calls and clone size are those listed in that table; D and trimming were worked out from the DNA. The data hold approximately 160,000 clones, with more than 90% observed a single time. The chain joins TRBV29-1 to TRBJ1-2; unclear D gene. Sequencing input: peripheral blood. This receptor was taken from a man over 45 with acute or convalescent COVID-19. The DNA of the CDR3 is TGCAGCGTTGATGGGGAGGGCTACACCTTC. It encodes CSVDGEGYTF.